The present T cell receptor beta chain was sequenced within a study of glioma-infiltrating T cells after dendritic cell vaccination (dated by TCRdb to 2016 to 2017). In terms of the full investigation: Of the roughly 15 glioblastoma patients in the cohort, all drawn from Phase I and II dendritic cell vaccination trials, 9 were newly diagnosed and 6 had recurrent disease. Survival after dendritic cell vaccination was correlated with TCR sequencing metrics, such as TIL content and the overlap between tumor and blood repertoires. In glioblastoma patients vaccinated with dendritic cells, deep sequencing of TCR beta CDR3 regions served to measure tumor-infiltrating lymphocyte content and to compare repertoires between tumor and blood. The vaccine consisted of monocyte-derived dendritic cells cultured roughly 7 days with IL-4 and GM-CSF, then pulsed overnight with autologous tumor lysate. Autologous tumor lysate-pulsed dendritic cell vaccination was administered to the patients between the early 2000s and the early 2010s. Each patient got three intradermal injections of the dendritic cell vaccine, spaced at biweekly intervals, in the arm below the axilla.

General findings and caveats noted by the study authors: The cohort was small and heterogeneous, few patients had complete blood and tumor sets, and even fewer had initial-recurrent tumor pairs. After dendritic cell vaccination, a higher estimated pretreatment TIL content predicted longer time to progression and overall survival. TCR clonality showed no direct relationship with survival, which suggests that a diverse polyclonal response may matter. The three-group TCR overlap response model was characterized as speculative, and prospective validation of the model was stated to be required.

Turning to this clone: Its antigen remains unidentified. No qualities accompany the bases; no much larger clone lies one base away.

The immunoSEQ assay amplified TCRB CDR3 regions from roughly 2.1 micrograms of genomic DNA, or from all available DNA when less than that amount was available. The multiplex PCR relied on 60 forward primers for TCR V beta segments and 13 reverse primers for J beta segments. To estimate the number of reads per starting template, synthetic control templates were added to each sample at limiting dilution. The Illumina HiSeq System generated sequencing reads of 87 bp. The authors' pipeline ran thus. PCR and sequencing errors were removed by a nearest neighbor algorithm that merged closely related sequences. TCR overlap was measured as the percentage of unique tumor TCR beta sequences also present in the same patient's peripheral blood. TCRdb took this table from immuneACCESS and kept in-frame rearrangements with V and J called. Such tables lack part of the clones; where checked against another copy, unresolved V genes explain under half of the gap, and the rest is unexplained. That table supplies the V and J calls and clone size; D and trimming were determined from the DNA. The table for this sample lists tens of thousands of clones; approximately 81% of them were counted only once. The ten largest make up 2.5% to 3% of the sample.

V is trimmed back by 6 bases and J by 7 bases, and the junction contains 7 bases that no gene match accounts for. From the cysteine up to the phenylalanine, the CDR3 has a length of 15 residues. Just the 45-base CDR3 DNA is kept, in frame starting at base 1. Reading the germline V gene gives CDR1 WSHSY and CDR2 SAAADI. Patients were selected on the basis of adequate residual fresh-frozen tumor tissue and more than two years of available survival data. Molecular status otherwise varied across the glioblastoma patients, but none of them carried an isocitrate dehydrogenase mutation. PBMC were collected before vaccination, two weeks after the third vaccination, and at tumor progression if tumor progression occurred. The Qiagen DNeasy Blood extraction Kit was used to extract genomic DNA.

The sample in question was blood, obtained before dendritic cell vaccination. The sequence was obtained from a human donor with glioblastoma. The chain links TRBV10-2 with TRBJ1-6, with TRBD1 identical over 9 junction bases. Read as DNA, the sequence is TGCGCCAGCAGCCCACAGGGGGCTGAAAATTCACCCCTCCACTTT. This yields the protein CASSPQGAENSPLHF.